The sequence of this TCR beta chain was determined in a study of cytomegalovirus exposure and HLA in healthy donors. As for the study in general: A preliminary data release comprised tens of millions of unique TCRs obtained from HLA-typed donors. Overall study findings and caveats: While the bulk of TCR sequences proved rare, some public TCRs turned up in many donors. Previous analysis showed most TCR beta V segments were productive about 90% or about 30% of the time.

On this clone itself: Its antigen is unidentified.

Germline assignment: CDR1 SGHAT and CDR2 FQNNGV. The CDR3 covers 13 residues. The V and J ends lost 4 bases and 3 bases respectively, with 10 bases between them. With 60 Vbeta and 13 Jbeta primers, the PCR was carried out. Sequenced by immunoSEQ multiplex PCR; TCRdb stores in-frame clones only, minus some. The table lists approximately 200,000 clones. The source is a boy aged 5-17 years in good health and CMV-seronegative. The chain recombines TRBV11-2 with TRBJ2-7; perhaps TRBD2 as D (6 bases). The sequenced sample was PBMCs. The CDR3: CASSWDGSYEQYF. The CDR3 DNA reads TGTGCCAGCAGCTGGGACGGGAGCTACGAGCAGTACTTC.